The next 26 T cell receptor beta chains were all read from a single sample in a study of T-cell reconstitution after alpha-beta-depleted transplantation in children. Researchers prepared the TCRbeta library using unique molecular identifiers, the study reports. One entry per CDR3 protein, called by TCRdb with MiXCR from the PCR reads. The profile shows 100,000 to 150,000 distinct CDR3 sequences, 20% to 25% of them singletons. This material consisted of PBMCs, mostly from graft donor cells, taken 180 days after TCRalphabeta/CD19-depleted stem cell transplant. These receptors all stem from a male patient between 2 and 9 years old who had a stem cell transplant for chronic granulomatous disease, so the T cells may come from the graft donor.

This clonotype appeared a few times. The chain has TRBV24-1 and TRBJ2-1; no clear D gene. Germline V gene sequence: CDR1 KGHDR, CDR2 SFDVKD. The V gene lost 1 base and the J gene lost 9 bases, with 3 bases spanning the gap. CDR3 length: 11 residues. In DNA form, the CDR3 reads TGTGCCACCAGTGATTTCCTTGAGCAGTTCTTC. This translates into CATSDFLEQFF.

This clonotype has at least ten counts. The chain uses TRBV15 and TRBJ2-3, with 7 bases aligning to TRBD1. CDR3 size: 15 residues. V trimming: 4 bases; J trimming: 0 bases; junction bases outside the gene matches: 4. CDR1 is LNHNV and CDR2 is YYDKDF in the germline V gene (reference sequence). CDR3: CATSTGQLSTDTQYF. The CDR3 coding sequence is TGTGCCACCAGCACGGGACAGTTGAGCACAGATACGCAGTATTTT.

The rearrangement uses TRBV20-1 and TRBJ1-4; weak D call: TRBD1 (5 bases). The CDR3 extends over 12 amino acids. Trimming shortened V by 6 bases and J by 7 bases, and 12 bases separated the two germline ends. Germline lookup yields CDR1 DFQATT and CDR2 SNEGSKA (reference sequence). The CDR3, as DNA: TGCAGTGCCTCAGGGTCGGGTGAAAAACTGTTTTTT. Translated, it gives CSASGSGEKLFF.

This clonotype came up once. V is TRBV5-1 and J is TRBJ2-5, with a tentative D call TRBD1 (5 bases). CDR1 SGHRS and CDR2 YFSETQ come from the germline V gene. This CDR3 contains 13 residues. V lost 5 bases and J 5 bases, leaving 13 bases between the germline ends. DNA for the CDR3: TGCGCCAGCAGAACAGGATCATTGGAGACCCAGTACTTC. Its protein is CASRTGSLETQYF.

Only a few counts were recorded for this clonotype. This chain joins TRBV7-2 and TRBJ2-1; 9 positions match TRBD2. CDR3 size: 15 residues. The germline V gene has CDR1 SGHTA and CDR2 FQGNSA. The ends lost 8 bases at V and 1 base at J; junction bases unmatched: 6. The CDR3 sequence: CASVPLAGSYNEQFF. The CDR3 DNA follows: TGTGCCAGCGTTCCCCTAGCGGGATCCTACAATGAGCAGTTCTTC.

This clonotype turned up a few times. The chain has TRBV7-9 and TRBJ2-2; D not certain. The CDR3 length is 12 residues. Trimming cost V 5 bases and J 5 bases, with 6 bases left between them. Germline V gene data show CDR1 as SEHNR and CDR2 as FQNEAQ (reference sequence). The DNA of the CDR3 is TGTGCCAGCAGCGATAAGACCGGGGAGCTGTTTTTT. Translated, it gives CASSDKTGELFF. The variable domain in full, completed from reference TRBV7-9 and TRBJ2-2, reads DTGVSQNPRHKITKRGQNVTFRCDPISEHNRLYWYRQTLGQGPEFLTYFQNEAQLEKSRLLSDRFSAERPKGSFSTLEIQRTEQGDSAMYLCASSDKTGELFFGEGSRLTVL.

This clonotype showed up just once. V gene TRBV28 combines with J gene TRBJ1-6; D is perhaps TRBD1 (5 bases). The CDR3 is 11 residues long. Germline-derived CDR1 and CDR2 are MDHEN and SYDVKM. V dropped 8 bases and J dropped 14 bases, with 13 bases sitting between them. CDR3 in DNA: TGTGCCAGCTCAAACCCGGACACCCTCCACTTT. Its translation: CASSNPDTLHF.

This sequence joins TRBV4-2 and TRBJ2-2; possibly TRBD1 or TRBD2 for D (5 bases each). Trimming removed 1 base at V and 1 base at J, with 16 bases between. This CDR3 is 18 amino acids long. CDR1 and CDR2 (germline): LGHNA, YNFKEQ. The CDR3 protein is CASSQGRTGTVNTGELFF. The CDR3 DNA reads as TGTGCCAGCAGCCAAGGGAGAACGGGGACGGTGAACACCGGGGAGCTGTTTTTT.

Ten or more counts support this clonotype. The rearrangement joins TRBV5-1 to TRBJ2-3; D gene ambiguous. The CDR3 sequence is 17 residues long. Looked up from germline, CDR1 is SGHRS and CDR2 is YFSETQ. The ends were cut back, 4 bases at V and 0 bases at J, with 18 bases in the middle. The CDR3 bases are TGCGCCAGCAGCCCGGTAGTTGGGCCTGCTAGCACAGATACGCAGTATTTT. Protein sequence: CASSPVVGPASTDTQYF. Supplemented by reference TRBV5-1 and TRBJ2-3, the full variable domain reads KAGVTQTPRYLIKTRGQQVTLSCSPISGHRSVSWYQQTPGQGLQFLFEYFSETQRNKGNFPGRFSGRQFSNSRSEMNVSTLELGDSALYLCASSPVVGPASTDTQYFGPGTRLTVL.

This clonotype was detected ten times or more. The V call is TRBV29-1, the J call TRBJ2-2; D gene uncertain. V was trimmed by 6 bases and J by 4 bases, leaving 6 bases between them. The germline CDR1 and CDR2 sequences are SQVTM and ANQGSEA. The CDR3 consists of 11 residues. The CDR3 spells CSVGTTGELFF. CDR3 bases: TGCAGCGTGGGTACCACCGGGGAGCTGTTTTTT.

Points on this clonotype: The CDR3 ends on some other residue instead of the conserved phenylalanine or tryptophan, so this is likely a read error. This sequence joins TRBV27 and TRBJ2-2, with TRBD2 matching over 9 bases. V lost 8 bases to trimming and J lost 2 bases; unmatched junction nucleotides: 3. The germline gives CDR1 MNHEY, CDR2 SMNVEV (reference sequence). This CDR3 spans 14 amino acids. CDR3 nucleotides: TGTGCCAGCGGACTAGCGACAAACACCGGGGAGCTGTTTTTG. Amino acid sequence: CASGLATNTGELFL.

This clonotype was detected a few times. This chain uses TRBV10-3 with TRBJ2-3; unclear D gene. The CDR3 sequence is 15 residues long. V was clipped by 0 bases and J by 6 bases, with 13 bases between them. CDR1 and CDR2 from the germline V gene are ENHRY and SYGVKD. The CDR3 is CAISESVLASDTQYF. The CDR3 region has the DNA TGTGCCATCAGTGAGTCGGTCTTAGCATCGGATACGCAGTATTTT.

This clonotype has at least ten counts. The CDR3 bases are TGTGCCAGCAGCGTCCTAGCGGGAGGACGCTCCGTCCTGACTTTC. It specifies CASSVLAGGRSVLTF. The V gene is TRBV9, the J gene TRBJ2-6; 11 bases match TRBD2. This CDR3 is built from 15 residues. V was pared by 2 bases and J by 12 bases, with 7 bases of the junction left unmatched. Germline CDR1 reads SGDLS; CDR2 reads YYNGEE. Together with reference TRBV9 and TRBJ2-6, the CDR3 gives the full variable domain: DSGVTQTPKHLITATGQRVTLRCSPRSGDLSVYWYQQSLDQGLQFLIQYYNGEERAKGNILERFSAQQFPDLHSELNLSSLELGDSALYFCASSVLAGGRSVLTFGAGSRLTVL.

This clonotype has a count of ten or more. The CDR3 sequence is CASKLDWGPYNEQFF. DNA for the CDR3: TGTGCCAGCAAGCTTGACTGGGGGCCCTACAATGAGCAGTTCTTC. The V call is TRBV6-6, the J call TRBJ2-1; D is perhaps TRBD1 (6 bases). Trimming shortened V by 7 bases and J by 2 bases, and 15 bases separated the two germline ends. This CDR3 spans 15 amino acids. From germline, CDR1 is MNHNY and CDR2 SVGAGI (reference sequence).

This clonotype was recorded a few times. The rearrangement joins TRBV27 to TRBJ1-2, with D hard to call. V was shortened by 2 bases and J by 1 base, with 11 bases between the two germline ends. Germline V CDR1 and CDR2: MNHEY, SMNVEV (reference sequence). The CDR3 consists of 15 residues. CDR3 residues: CASSLTAGRNYGYTF. The CDR3 DNA reads as TGTGCCAGCAGTTTAACGGCAGGCCGTAACTATGGCTACACCTTC.

This clonotype appeared a few times. V usage is TRBV5-5 and J usage is TRBJ2-5; a weak D match, TRBD1 (6 bases). Germline V gene lookup returns CDR1 SGHKS and CDR2 YYEKEE (reference sequence). The CDR3 extends over 14 amino acids. The V and J ends lost 3 bases and 5 bases respectively, with 14 bases between them. The CDR3: CASSWDTQGETQYF. Written as DNA, the CDR3 is TGTGCCAGCAGCTGGGACACTCAGGGGGAGACCCAGTACTTC.

At least ten counts were recorded for this clonotype. The rearrangement uses TRBV3-1 and TRBJ2-1; TRBD2 might be the D (6 bases). The CDR3 loop spans 13 amino acids. Germline V gives CDR1 LGHDT, CDR2 YNNKEL (reference sequence). Trimming shortened V by 3 bases and J by 4 bases, and 7 bases separated the two germline ends. The CDR3 here is CASSQGLYNEQFF. CDR3 DNA: TGTGCCAGCAGCCAGGGACTGTACAATGAGCAGTTCTTC.

V gene TRBV9 combines with J gene TRBJ2-7, with D perhaps assigned TRBD1 or TRBD2 (5 bases each). This CDR3 has 15 residues. The germline V and J ends were trimmed by 0 bases and 0 bases, with 10 bases remaining between them. Germline-derived CDR1 and CDR2 are SGDLS and YYNGEE. The chain's CDR3 is CASSVETGLSYEQYF. The CDR3 region has the DNA TGTGCCAGCAGCGTAGAAACAGGACTCTCCTACGAGCAGTACTTC.

This clonotype appeared many times. The chain links TRBV6-2 or TRBV6-3 to TRBJ2-7, with 7 positions matching TRBD1. Germline CDR1 MNHEY, CDR2 SVGEGT. V shed 0 bases, J shed 2 bases, and the junction held 10 bases outside the gene matches. This CDR3 is 17 amino acids long. The CDR3 sequence: CASSYSRMTGSPYEQYF. The CDR3 DNA sequence: TGTGCCAGCAGTTACTCGAGGATGACAGGGAGTCCCTACGAGCAGTACTTC.

J is TRBJ2-7 and V is TRBV12-3 or TRBV12-4; 9 bases are shared with TRBD2. Trimming cost V 8 bases and J 4 bases; bases outside gene matches: 3. The CDR3 contains 12 residues. CDR3 residues: CASGLAGYEQYF. CDR3 nucleotides: TGTGCCAGCGGGCTAGCGGGGTACGAGCAGTACTTC.

The chain is built from TRBV12-3 or TRBV12-4 and TRBJ1-6; possible D gene TRBD1, 6 bases. V lost 6 bases and J 6 bases, leaving 12 bases between the germline ends. CDR3 size: 14 residues. CDR3: CASSPTGLNSPLHF. CDR3 sequence (DNA): TGTGCCAGCAGCCCGACAGGACTTAATTCACCCCTCCACTTT.

The J gene is TRBJ2-1, the V gene TRBV5-5, with 9 bases matching TRBD2. CDR3 length equals 15 residues. Trimming took 0 bases from V and 10 from J; bases not matched to a gene: 8. The germline gives CDR1 SGHKS, CDR2 YYEKEE (reference sequence). The CDR3 sequence is CASSLGAGGSREQFF. The CDR3 coding sequence is TGTGCCAGCAGCTTGGGGGCGGGAGGGTCTCGAGAGCAGTTCTTC.

There are many counts of this clonotype. V and J are TRBV9 and TRBJ2-1, with a tentative D call TRBD2 (6 bases). Trimming shortened V by 0 bases and J by 3 bases, and 16 bases separated the two germline ends. The CDR3 is made up of 17 amino acids. Germline V gene sequence: CDR1 SGDLS, CDR2 YYNGEE. The CDR3, as DNA: TGTGCCAGCAGCGTAGGGTTAGGGCTAGCGATCTACAATGAGCAGTTCTTC. This codes for CASSVGLGLAIYNEQFF.

Ten or more counts support this clonotype. The rearrangement joins TRBV3-1 to TRBJ2-7; D unresolved. Germline values: CDR1 LGHDT, CDR2 YNNKEL (reference sequence). The germline V and J ends were trimmed by 4 bases and 7 bases, with 17 bases remaining between them. There are 14 residues in the CDR3. The CDR3 DNA is TGTGCCAGCAGCCGCAACGGAAGGAAATGGGAGCAGTACTTC. Encoded protein: CASSRNGRKWEQYF.

This clonotype was seen more than once but under ten times. This chain uses TRBV7-2 with TRBJ2-1; D may be TRBD1 (6 bases). The CDR3 length is 13 residues. Germline assignment: CDR1 SGHTA and CDR2 FQGNSA. V was trimmed by 5 bases and J by 4 bases, leaving 9 bases between them. The CDR3 sequence: CASSPDSYNEQFF. CDR3 nucleotide sequence: TGTGCCAGCAGCCCGGACAGTTACAATGAGCAGTTCTTC.

This CDR3 is CASSPQVVGEQYF. Written as DNA, the CDR3 is TGTGCCAGCAGCCCCCAAGTGGTAGGGGAGCAGTACTTC. The chain has TRBV28 and TRBJ2-7; no clear D. Trimming cost V 6 bases and J 7 bases, with 16 bases left between them. Germline loops: CDR1 MDHEN, CDR2 SYDVKM. The length of the CDR3 is 13 residues. Complete variable domain (other parts from reference TRBV28 and TRBJ2-7): DVKVTQSSRYLVKRTGEKVFLECVQDMDHENMFWYRQDPGLGLRLIYFSYDVKMKEKGDIPEGYSVSREKKERFSLILESASTNQTSMYLCASSPQVVGEQYFGPGTRLTVT.